These 30 T cell receptor beta chains were all obtained from the same sample, sequenced in a study of neurological immune-mediated disorders. Documented time point: longitudinal time-point 1 (baseline). TCRdb reanalysed the 5' RACE reads using MiXCR and keeps one entry per CDR3 protein. The sample has tens of thousands of distinct CDR3 sequences, roughly 3.2% seen once. Sequenced sample: PBMCs. These receptor sequences come from an older woman with multiple sclerosis.

This clonotype has at least ten counts. V gene TRBV25-1 combines with J gene TRBJ1-1, with D unclear. The V end was cut by 3 bases, the J end by 5 bases, with 7 bases between. Germline V lookup: CDR1 MGHDK, CDR2 SYGVNS. The CDR3 spans 12 residues. CDR3 bases: TGTGCCAGCAGTGAGGTCAGGACTGAAGCTTTCTTT. This gives the protein CASSEVRTEAFF. The full variable domain, completed using reference TRBV25-1 and TRBJ1-1, is EADIYQTPRYLVIGTGKKITLECSQTMGHDKMYWYQQDPGMELHLIHYSYGVNSTEKGDLSSESTVSRIRTEHFPLTLESARPSHTSQYLCASSEVRTEAFFGQGTRLTVV.

This clonotype has at least ten counts. The chain combines TRBV25-1 with TRBJ1-1, with a tentative D call TRBD1 (5 bases). The CDR3 has 14 amino acids. The germline gives CDR1 MGHDK, CDR2 SYGVNS. V was clipped by 6 bases and J by 1 base, with 12 bases between them. CDR3: CASRRLGTNTEAFF. CDR3 in DNA: TGTGCCAGCAGGCGGTTGGGGACGAACACTGAAGCTTTCTTT.

In this sample, this clonotype turned up many times. The chain links TRBV20-1 to TRBJ2-7, with D possibly called TRBD1 or TRBD2 (5 bases each). Germline loops: CDR1 DFQATT, CDR2 SNEGSKA (reference sequence). This CDR3 contains 15 residues. With 1 base removed from V and 7 bases from J, the gap between germline ends came to 20 bases. The CDR3 coding sequence is TGCAGTGCTAGAGGAGGAGAGGGGCTGTCTAGAGAGCAGTACTTC. Translated: CSARGGEGLSREQYF.

Turning to this clonotype: This sequence may be a read error, since a much larger clone differs from it by one base. The V call is TRBV6-2 or TRBV6-3, the J call TRBJ1-5; D gene uncertain. Germline CDR1 MNHEY, CDR2 SVGEGT. There are 15 residues in the CDR3. The CDR3 is CASSKDPIPNQHQHF. Written as DNA, the CDR3 is TGTGCCAGCAGCAAAGACCCGATCCCCAATCAGCACCAGCATTTT.

This clonotype was detected ten times or more. This chain uses TRBV20-1 with TRBJ2-2; possible D gene TRBD1, 6 bases. Germline lookup yields CDR1 DFQATT and CDR2 SNEGSKA (reference sequence). The CDR3 sequence is 13 residues long. The ends were cut back, 5 bases at V and 6 bases at J, with 13 bases in the middle. CDR3 nucleotides: TGCAGTGCTGTGCAGGGGTGGGCCGGGGAGCTGTTTTTT. The encoded protein is CSAVQGWAGELFF.

This clonotype was observed many times. The chain uses TRBV20-1 and TRBJ1-1; 10 nucleotides agree with TRBD1. Germline CDR1 DFQATT, CDR2 SNEGSKA (reference sequence). This CDR3 is built from 13 residues. Trimming at V came to 5 bases and at J to 6 bases, leaving 6 bases not matched to a gene. The CDR3 is CSAPATGGPEAFF. CDR3 DNA sequence: TGCAGTGCTCCCGCGACAGGGGGCCCTGAAGCTTTCTTT.

This clonotype was recorded many times. The genes are TRBV6-1 and TRBJ1-2; D unclear. Per the germline V gene, CDR1 is MNHNS and CDR2 is SASEGT. Trimming removed 6 bases from V and 3 bases from J, with 20 bases in between. This CDR3 is built from 16 residues. CDR3 loop: CASSPAQEVPYYGYTF. Written as DNA, the CDR3 is TGTGCCAGCAGCCCAGCGCAGGAGGTCCCATACTATGGCTACACCTTC.

The chain has TRBV7-8 and TRBJ2-7; D call uncertain. The CDR3 totals 15 residues. Germline V lookup: CDR1 SGHVS, CDR2 FQNEAQ. Trimming took off 2 bases at V and 2 bases at J, with 13 bases between the two ends. CDR3 residues: CASSLPTVYPYEQYF. The CDR3, as DNA: TGTGCCAGCAGCTTACCAACTGTGTACCCCTACGAGCAGTACTTC.

Concerning this clonotype itself: This could be a read error, since a much larger clone is one nucleotide away. The chain carries TRBV11-2 and TRBJ1-2; the D gene is possibly TRBD1 (6 bases). Trimming pared 5 bases from V and 7 bases from J, leaving 14 bases between. Germline CDR1 reads SGHAT; CDR2 reads FQNNGV. The CDR3 totals 13 residues. The CDR3 bases are TGTGCCAGCAGCCAAAAGGGGACAAGTGGCTACACCTTC. Its protein is CASSQKGTSGYTF.

This clonotype was detected ten times or more. This chain uses TRBV7-2 with TRBJ1-2, with D unresolved. CDR1 and CDR2 from the germline V gene are SGHTA and FQGNSA. The CDR3 extends over 16 amino acids. Trimming shortened V by 1 base and J by 5 bases, and 17 bases separated the two germline ends. The CDR3 nucleotides are TGTGCCAGCAGCTTAGGACTCCTCCAGGCCCATTATGGCTACACCTTC. It specifies CASSLGLLQAHYGYTF.

This clonotype was counted at least ten times. This sequence joins TRBV6-5 and TRBJ2-3, with 7 bases lining up with TRBD1. The length of the CDR3 is 16 residues. The trim removed 6 bases at V and 3 bases at J, leaving 12 bases unmatched. Germline assignment: CDR1 MNHEY and CDR2 SVGAGI. As DNA, the CDR3 is TGTGCCAGCAGGACGATACAGGGGCGGATTACAGATACGCAGTATTTT. Translated: CASRTIQGRITDTQYF.

This clonotype was found many times. The chain carries TRBV5-1 and TRBJ1-3; D remains ambiguous. The V and J ends lost 4 bases and 2 bases respectively, with 10 bases between them. CDR1 and CDR2 (germline): SGHRS, YFSETQ. The CDR3 spans 14 residues. Here the CDR3 reads CASSDRTTGNTIYF. CDR3 DNA: TGCGCCAGCAGCGACCGGACGACTGGAAACACCATATATTTT.

This clonotype was counted between two and nine times. A read error may explain this, as a much larger clone is one base away. The CDR3 end shows no conserved phenylalanine or tryptophan, and so a read error is likely. The chain joins TRBV4-1 to TRBJ1-2, with a tentative D call TRBD1 (6 bases). Germline assignment: CDR1 MGHRA and CDR2 YSYEKL. Between the trimmed V and J ends, which lost 2 bases and 9 bases, there was a span of 10 bases. CDR3 length: 12 amino acids. The CDR3: CASSQFTGRYTC. The DNA of the CDR3 is TGCGCCAGCAGCCAATTTACAGGGCGCTACACCTGC.

This clonotype has at least ten counts. The CDR3 sequence: CASSYNRNTEAFF. DNA for the CDR3: TGTGCCAGCAGTTACAACAGAAACACTGAAGCTTTCTTT. The chain links TRBV6-5 to TRBJ1-1; D ambiguous. Trimming took off 2 bases at V and 2 bases at J, with 6 bases between the two ends. Germline V gives CDR1 MNHEY, CDR2 SVGAGI. The CDR3 consists of 13 residues.

This clonotype was detected many times. The chain is built from TRBV7-2 and TRBJ1-4; D is unclear. The CDR3 is 14 residues long. Germline loops: CDR1 SGHTA, CDR2 FQGNSA. Deletions cut 6 bases from V and 7 bases from J, with 15 bases between. The DNA of the CDR3 is TGTGCCAGCAGTCCGCTTCGGACGGGTGAAAAACTGTTTTTT. Its protein product is CASSPLRTGEKLFF.

This clonotype appeared many times. CDR3 loop: CASSSGGDRTYGIQYF. In nucleotides, the CDR3 is TGTGCCAGCAGTTCCGGAGGGGACAGGACCTATGGCATTCAGTACTTC. The rearrangement joins TRBV28 to TRBJ2-4; TRBD1 matches 8 bases. CDR1 and CDR2 (germline): MDHEN, SYDVKM. This CDR3 has 16 residues. The V segment lost 4 bases and the J segment 9 bases; nucleotides outside the gene matches: 14.

This clonotype was picked up many times. The V gene is TRBV7-6, the J gene TRBJ1-3; 10 bases match TRBD1. The CDR3 loop spans 16 amino acids. V gave up 5 bases and J gave up 2 bases; unmatched junction bases: 6. Germline CDR1 is SGHVS and CDR2 is FNYEAQ. CDR3 sequence (DNA): TGTGCCAGCAGCCCCAGACAGGGGGCTACTGGAAACACCATATATTTT. This sequence encodes CASSPRQGATGNTIYF.

This clonotype was detected many times. The chain links TRBV5-1 to TRBJ2-1; the D gene is possibly TRBD2 (5 bases). The CDR3 length is 15 residues. Per germline, CDR1 SGHRS and CDR2 YFSETQ. V lost 2 bases and J 4 bases, leaving 13 bases between the germline ends. DNA of the CDR3: TGCGCCAGCAGCTTCCGGGAAGCGAAGTACAATGAGCAGTTCTTC. This encodes CASSFREAKYNEQFF.

The sample holds many counts of this clonotype. The CDR3 loop reads CSASIGWGDNQPQHF. The CDR3 bases are TGCAGTGCTAGCATCGGTTGGGGGGACAATCAGCCCCAGCATTTT. The V and J genes are TRBV20-1 and TRBJ1-5, with TRBD1 as a possible D gene (5 bases). This CDR3 has 15 residues. V shed 3 bases and J shed 3 bases, with 15 bases lying between them. CDR1 is DFQATT and CDR2 is SNEGSKA in the germline V gene (reference sequence).

This clonotype has at least ten counts. V gene TRBV25-1 combines with J gene TRBJ1-1, with D possibly matching TRBD1 (5 bases). The CDR3 is made up of 15 amino acids. V shed 4 bases and J shed 3 bases, with 15 bases lying between them. Germline CDR1 MGHDK, CDR2 SYGVNS. In DNA, the CDR3 is TGTGCCAGCAGTGCCTTCCTAGGGGCGGACACTGAAGCTTTCTTT. Translated: CASSAFLGADTEAFF.

In its sample, this clonotype was seen many times. The chain uses TRBV20-1 and TRBJ2-3; D may be TRBD2 (7 bases). CDR1 DFQATT and CDR2 SNEGSKA come from the germline V gene (reference sequence). The V end lost 6 bases, the J end lost 5 bases, and 30 bases lay between the germline ends. The CDR3 loop spans 18 amino acids. The CDR3 is CSADVGRGGGGGEDTQYF. CDR3 sequence (DNA): TGCAGTGCAGACGTGGGCCGCGGGGGCGGGGGCGGTGAAGATACGCAGTATTTT.

This clonotype was seen only a few times. A read error is possible here, since a much larger clone lies one base away. The chain couples TRBV7-8 to TRBJ2-1, with D possibly called TRBD1 or TRBD2 (6 bases each). This CDR3 is 18 amino acids long. CDR1 and CDR2 (germline): SGHVS, FQNEAQ. V dropped 2 bases and J dropped 6 bases, with 23 bases sitting between them. The CDR3 DNA is TGTGCCAGCAGCTTACCCGGCGAAGGAGGGGGTCTTGTCAATGAGCAGTTCTTC. Its translation: CASSLPGEGGGLVNEQFF.

This clonotype was found many times. The V gene is TRBV5-1, the J gene TRBJ2-1, with D perhaps given as TRBD1 or TRBD2 (5 bases each). Looked up from germline, CDR1 is SGHRS and CDR2 is YFSETQ. V was trimmed by 6 bases and J by 3 bases, leaving 19 bases between them. The CDR3 covers 16 residues. CDR3 sequence: CASTQDQGPGYNEQFF. For the CDR3, the DNA is TGCGCCAGCACCCAGGATCAGGGACCCGGCTACAATGAGCAGTTCTTC.

This clonotype was observed at least ten times. The chain links TRBV5-1 to TRBJ1-1, with D possibly TRBD1 on 5 matching bases. Germline V lookup: CDR1 SGHRS, CDR2 YFSETQ. Between the trimmed V and J ends, which lost 0 bases and 6 bases, there was a span of 18 bases. CDR3 length: 16 residues. In DNA form, the CDR3 reads TGCGCCAGCAGCTTGGGCGGAACAGGCCGTGGATCTGAAGCTTTCTTT. This gives the protein CASSLGGTGRGSEAFF.

This clonotype has at least ten counts. This sequence joins TRBV29-1 and TRBJ1-3; D is uncertain. The CDR3 consists of 13 residues. V lost 3 bases, J lost 0 bases, and 6 bases lay in between. CDR1 and CDR2 from the germline V gene are SQVTM and ANQGSEA. The CDR3 reads CSVEIDSGNTIYF. CDR3 in DNA: TGCAGCGTTGAGATTGACTCTGGAAACACCATATATTTT.

Many counts were recorded for this clonotype. The genes are TRBV7-2 and TRBJ1-2; tentative D call: TRBD1 (6 bases). V lost 5 bases to trimming and J lost 2 bases, with 9 bases between them. The CDR3 contains 13 residues. Germline V lookup: CDR1 SGHTA, CDR2 FQGNSA. The CDR3 sequence is CASSRTGNYGYTF. CDR3 in DNA: TGTGCCAGCAGCCGTACAGGGAACTATGGCTACACCTTC.

Comment on this clonotype: A much bigger clone sits one base away, suggesting this may be a read error. The V call is TRBV5-1, the J call TRBJ2-7, with D perhaps matching TRBD2 (6 bases). CDR1 and CDR2 from the germline V gene are SGHRS and YFSETQ. The germline V and J ends were trimmed by 4 bases and 3 bases, with 11 bases remaining between them. There are 13 residues in the CDR3. This chain's CDR3 is CASSAGTYYEQYF. CDR3 DNA: TGCGCCAGCAGCGCGGGGACCTACTACGAGCAGTACTTC.

This clonotype was counted at least ten times. The chain is built from TRBV7-6 and TRBJ2-2; 8 nucleotides align to TRBD2. Trimming at V came to 1 base and at J to 4 bases, leaving 2 bases not matched to a gene. Germline V gene sequence: CDR1 SGHVS, CDR2 FNYEAQ. CDR3 length equals 15 residues. The CDR3 DNA follows: TGTGCCAGCAGCTTAGTAGCGGGGCGCACCGGGGAGCTGTTTTTT. Translated, it gives CASSLVAGRTGELFF. Full variable domain (rest looked up from reference TRBV7-6 and TRBJ2-2): GAGVSQSPRYKVTKRGQDVALRCDPISGHVSLYWYRQALGQGPEFLTYFNYEAQQDKSGLPNDRFSAERPEGSISTLTIQRTEQRDSAMYRCASSLVAGRTGELFFGEGSRLTVL.

This clonotype was found many times. The chain is built from TRBV20-1 and TRBJ2-7; the match to TRBD2 covers 15 bases. J was trimmed by 4 bases and V by 3 bases; bases with no gene match: 10. CDR3 length: 17 residues. Germline V gene sequence: CDR1 DFQATT, CDR2 SNEGSKA (reference sequence). This CDR3 is CSASRWTSGGAGYEQYF. CDR3 coding DNA: TGCAGTGCTAGTCGGTGGACTAGCGGGGGGGCGGGGTACGAGCAGTACTTC.

This clonotype was observed at least ten times. The chain recombines TRBV24-1 with TRBJ2-3, with TRBD2 matching over 7 bases. The ends lost 5 bases at V and 4 bases at J; junction bases unmatched: 8. Germline V gives CDR1 KGHDR, CDR2 SFDVKD. This CDR3 has 15 amino acids. CDR3 in DNA: TGTGCCACCAGTGGCAACGGGGGGATGTCAGATACGCAGTATTTT. Its translation is CATSGNGGMSDTQYF.